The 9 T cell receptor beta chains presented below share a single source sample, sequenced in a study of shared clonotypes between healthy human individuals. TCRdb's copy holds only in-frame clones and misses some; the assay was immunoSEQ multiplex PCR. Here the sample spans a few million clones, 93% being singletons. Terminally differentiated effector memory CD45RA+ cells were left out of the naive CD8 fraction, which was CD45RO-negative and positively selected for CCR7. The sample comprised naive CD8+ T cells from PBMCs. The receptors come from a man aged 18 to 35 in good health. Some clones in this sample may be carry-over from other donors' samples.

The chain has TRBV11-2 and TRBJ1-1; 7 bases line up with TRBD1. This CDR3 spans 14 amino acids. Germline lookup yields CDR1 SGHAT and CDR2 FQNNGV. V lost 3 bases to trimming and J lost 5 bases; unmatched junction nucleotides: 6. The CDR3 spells CASSLTGYSTEAFF. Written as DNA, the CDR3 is TGTGCCAGCAGCTTGACAGGGTATAGTACTGAAGCTTTCTTT.

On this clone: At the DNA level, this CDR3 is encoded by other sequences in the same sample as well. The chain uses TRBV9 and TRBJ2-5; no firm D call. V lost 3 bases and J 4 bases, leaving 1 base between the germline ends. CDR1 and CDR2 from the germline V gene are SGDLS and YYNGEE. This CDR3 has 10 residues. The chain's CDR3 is CASSGETQYF. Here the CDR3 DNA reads TGTGCCAGCAGCGGAGAGACCCAGTACTTC.

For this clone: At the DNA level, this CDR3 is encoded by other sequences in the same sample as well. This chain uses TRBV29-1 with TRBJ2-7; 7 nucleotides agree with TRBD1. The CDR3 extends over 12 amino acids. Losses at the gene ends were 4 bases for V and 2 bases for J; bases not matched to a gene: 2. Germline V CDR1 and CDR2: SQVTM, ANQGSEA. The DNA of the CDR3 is TGCAGCGTTGGGACAGGCACCTACGAGCAGTACTTC. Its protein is CSVGTGTYEQYF.

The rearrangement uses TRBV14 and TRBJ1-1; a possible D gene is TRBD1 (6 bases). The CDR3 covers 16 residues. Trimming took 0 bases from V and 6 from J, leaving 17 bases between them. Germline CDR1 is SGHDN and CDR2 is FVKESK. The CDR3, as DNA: TGTGCCAGCAGCCAAGAACAACAGGGAAGGGGAGCTGAAGCTTTCTTT. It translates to CASSQEQQGRGAEAFF.

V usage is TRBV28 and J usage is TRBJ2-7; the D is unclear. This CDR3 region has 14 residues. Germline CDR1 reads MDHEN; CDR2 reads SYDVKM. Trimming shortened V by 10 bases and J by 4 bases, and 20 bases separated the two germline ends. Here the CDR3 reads CATSSLFLGYEQYF. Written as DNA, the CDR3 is TGTGCCACCTCTAGTTTGTTTTTGGGGTACGAGCAGTACTTC.

Here the CDR3 reads CASSQYSMRTAAGANVLTF. CDR3 nucleotides: TGCGCCAGCAGCCAATATAGTATGAGGACAGCGGCTGGGGCCAACGTCCTGACTTTC. The chain recombines TRBV4-3 with TRBJ2-6; D perhaps matches TRBD1 (6 bases). The CDR3 sequence is 19 residues long. The V and J ends lost 2 bases and 2 bases respectively, with 19 bases between them. CDR1 is LGHNA and CDR2 is YSLEER in the germline V gene.

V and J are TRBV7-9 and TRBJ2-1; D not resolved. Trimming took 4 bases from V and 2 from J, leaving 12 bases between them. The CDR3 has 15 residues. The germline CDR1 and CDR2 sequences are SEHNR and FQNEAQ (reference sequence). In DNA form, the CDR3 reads TGTGCCAGCAGCTCTTGGCGCAATCCCTACAATGAGCAGTTCTTC. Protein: CASSSWRNPYNEQFF. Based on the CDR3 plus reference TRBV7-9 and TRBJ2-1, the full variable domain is DTGVSQNPRHKITKRGQNVTFRCDPISEHNRLYWYRQTLGQGPEFLTYFQNEAQLEKSRLLSDRFSAERPKGSFSTLEIQRTEQGDSAMYLCASSSWRNPYNEQFFGPGTRLTVL.

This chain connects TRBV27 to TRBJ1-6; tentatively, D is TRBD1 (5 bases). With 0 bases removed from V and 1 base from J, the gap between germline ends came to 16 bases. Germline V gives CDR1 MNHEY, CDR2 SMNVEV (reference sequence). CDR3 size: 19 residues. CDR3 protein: CASSLSMKTVSSYNSPLHF. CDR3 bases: TGTGCCAGCAGTTTATCGATGAAGACAGTGTCTTCCTATAATTCACCCCTCCACTTT.

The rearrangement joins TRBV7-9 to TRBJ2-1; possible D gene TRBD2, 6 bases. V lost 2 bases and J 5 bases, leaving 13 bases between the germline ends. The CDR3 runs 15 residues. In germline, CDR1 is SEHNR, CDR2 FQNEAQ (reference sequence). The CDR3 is CASSLNNPGDNEQFF. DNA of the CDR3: TGTGCCAGCAGCTTAAACAATCCGGGGGACAATGAGCAGTTCTTC. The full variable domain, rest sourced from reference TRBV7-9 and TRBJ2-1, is DTGVSQNPRHKITKRGQNVTFRCDPISEHNRLYWYRQTLGQGPEFLTYFQNEAQLEKSRLLSDRFSAERPKGSFSTLEIQRTEQGDSAMYLCASSLNNPGDNEQFFGPGTRLTVL.